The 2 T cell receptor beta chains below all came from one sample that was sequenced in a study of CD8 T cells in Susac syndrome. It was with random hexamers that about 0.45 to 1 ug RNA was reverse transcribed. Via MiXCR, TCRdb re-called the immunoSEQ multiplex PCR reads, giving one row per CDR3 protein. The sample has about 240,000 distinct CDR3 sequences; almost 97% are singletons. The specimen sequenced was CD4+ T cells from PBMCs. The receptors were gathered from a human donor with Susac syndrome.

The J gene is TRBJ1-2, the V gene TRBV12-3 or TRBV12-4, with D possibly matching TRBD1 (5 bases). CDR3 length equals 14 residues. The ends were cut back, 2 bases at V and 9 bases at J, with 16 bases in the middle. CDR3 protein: CASSLQDIVKSYTF. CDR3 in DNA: TGTGCCAGCAGTTTACAGGACATAGTTAAGAGCTACACCTTC.

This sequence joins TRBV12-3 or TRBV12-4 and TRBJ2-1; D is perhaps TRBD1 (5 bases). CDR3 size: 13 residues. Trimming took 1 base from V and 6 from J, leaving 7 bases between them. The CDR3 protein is CASSLGRGNEQFF. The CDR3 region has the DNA TGTGCCAGCAGTTTAGGAAGGGGCAATGAGCAGTTCTTC.